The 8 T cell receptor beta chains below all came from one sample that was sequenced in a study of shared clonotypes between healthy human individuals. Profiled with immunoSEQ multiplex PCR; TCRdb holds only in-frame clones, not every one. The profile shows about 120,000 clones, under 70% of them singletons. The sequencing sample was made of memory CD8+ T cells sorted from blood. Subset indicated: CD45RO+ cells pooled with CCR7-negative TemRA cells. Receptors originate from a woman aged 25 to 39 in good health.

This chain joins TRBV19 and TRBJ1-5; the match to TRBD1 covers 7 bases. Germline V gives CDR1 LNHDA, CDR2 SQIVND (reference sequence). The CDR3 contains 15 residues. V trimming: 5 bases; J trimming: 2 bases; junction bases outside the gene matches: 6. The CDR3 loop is CASSVGTVGNQPQHF. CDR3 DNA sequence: TGTGCCAGTAGTGTCGGGACAGTCGGCAATCAGCCCCAGCATTTT.

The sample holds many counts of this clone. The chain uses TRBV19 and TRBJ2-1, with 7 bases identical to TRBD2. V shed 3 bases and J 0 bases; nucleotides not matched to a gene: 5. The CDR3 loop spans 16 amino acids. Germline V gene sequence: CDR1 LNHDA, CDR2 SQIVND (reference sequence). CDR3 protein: CASSIWLADSYNEQFF. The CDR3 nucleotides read TGTGCCAGTAGTATTTGGCTAGCGGACTCCTACAATGAGCAGTTCTTC.

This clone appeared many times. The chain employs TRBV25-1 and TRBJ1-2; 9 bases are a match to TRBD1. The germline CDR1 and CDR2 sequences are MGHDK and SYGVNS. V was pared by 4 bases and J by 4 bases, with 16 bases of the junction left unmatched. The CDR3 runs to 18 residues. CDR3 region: CASSGILGWGQGFYGYTF. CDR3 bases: TGTGCCAGCAGTGGGATCCTTGGGTGGGGACAGGGATTCTATGGCTACACCTTC.

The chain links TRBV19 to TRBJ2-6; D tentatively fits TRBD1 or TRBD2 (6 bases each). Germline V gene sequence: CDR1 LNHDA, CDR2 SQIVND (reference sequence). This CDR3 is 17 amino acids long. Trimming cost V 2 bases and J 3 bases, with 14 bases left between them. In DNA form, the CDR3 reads TGTGCCAGTAGTATATCGGGGGCGCATGGTGGGGCCAACGTCCTGACTTTC. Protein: CASSISGAHGGANVLTF.

As DNA, the CDR3 is TGCAGCGTTGAAGCTTGGGTAGGGGGGACAGATACGCAGTATTTT. Amino acids: CSVEAWVGGTDTQYF. V and J are TRBV29-1 and TRBJ2-3; TRBD1 or TRBD2 may be the D gene (6 bases each). This CDR3 spans 15 amino acids. Germline V gives CDR1 SQVTM, CDR2 ANQGSEA. The V gene lost 1 base and the J gene lost 3 bases, with 14 bases spanning the gap.

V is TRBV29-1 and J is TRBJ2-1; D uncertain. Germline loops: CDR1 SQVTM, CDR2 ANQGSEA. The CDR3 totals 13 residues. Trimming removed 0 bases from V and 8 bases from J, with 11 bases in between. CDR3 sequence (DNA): TGCAGCGTTGAAGATCTTCAAGTTGATGAGCAGTTCTTC. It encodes CSVEDLQVDEQFF.

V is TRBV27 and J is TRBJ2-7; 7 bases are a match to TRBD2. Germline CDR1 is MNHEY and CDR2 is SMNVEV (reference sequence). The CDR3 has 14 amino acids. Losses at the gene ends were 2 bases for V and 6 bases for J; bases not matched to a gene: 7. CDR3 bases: TGTGCCAGCAGTTTAGGCGGGAGCGCCTCCGAGCAGTACTTC. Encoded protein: CASSLGGSASEQYF.

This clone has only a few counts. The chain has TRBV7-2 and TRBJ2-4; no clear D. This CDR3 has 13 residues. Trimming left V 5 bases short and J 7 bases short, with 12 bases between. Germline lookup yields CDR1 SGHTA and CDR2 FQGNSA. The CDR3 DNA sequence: TGTGCCAGCAGCAACGGACCTGGGAACATTCAGTACTTC. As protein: CASSNGPGNIQYF.